This T cell receptor (beta chain) comes out of a study of blood T cell repertoires in COVID-19. This CDR3 comprises 15 residues. Per the germline V gene, CDR1 is MDHEN and CDR2 is SYDVKM. J lost 12 bases, V lost 6 bases, and 10 bases had no gene match. Sequenced by immunoSEQ multiplex PCR; TCRdb stores in-frame clones only, minus some. Altogether 45,000 or so clones are present, approximately 85% being singletons, with the ten largest covering 13% to 15%. The chain uses TRBV28 and TRBJ2-1; 14 positions agree with TRBD2. The source of this sequence is a human donor in a cohort sampled during active COVID-19. Sequences were obtained from peripheral blood. The CDR3 DNA reads as TGTGCCAGCAGCACGGGACTAGCGGGAGTCCATGGGCAGTTCTTC. It specifies CASSTGLAGVHGQFF.